The 23 T cell receptor beta chains reported below all come from one sample, sequenced in a study of T-cell reconstitution after alpha-beta-depleted transplantation in children. Unique molecular identifiers tagged the TCRbeta library. TCRdb analysed the PCR reads with MiXCR anew, one entry per CDR3 protein. This sample has about 980,000 distinct CDR3 sequences, with 25% to 30% found just once. This sample comprised PBMCs, mostly from graft donor cells, obtained 360 days after TCRalphabeta/CD19-depleted stem cell transplant. These receptors all stem from a boy under two years old who had a stem cell transplant for SCID, so the T cells may come from the graft donor.

This clonotype was seen only a few times. The chain joins TRBV11-2 to TRBJ1-1; D is perhaps TRBD1 (5 bases). V dropped 1 base and J dropped 1 base, with 19 bases sitting between them. This CDR3 has 18 amino acids. The germline CDR1 and CDR2 sequences are SGHAT and FQNNGV. The CDR3 DNA follows: TGTGCCAGCAGCTTAGTTATATCGGGGCAGCGAAGGAACACTGAAGCTTTCTTT. Its translation: CASSLVISGQRRNTEAFF.

The genes are TRBV2 and TRBJ2-5; 7 bases are shared with TRBD1. Germline values: CDR1 SNHLY, CDR2 FYNNEI. The CDR3 loop spans 14 amino acids. Unmatched junction bases numbered 5, after V lost 6 bases and J lost 1 base. The CDR3 region is CASRIDRAQETQYF. CDR3 sequence (DNA): TGTGCCAGCAGGATAGACAGGGCCCAAGAGACCCAGTACTTC.

The chain joins TRBV14 to TRBJ2-7; D ambiguous. The CDR3 contains 13 residues. CDR1 SGHDN and CDR2 FVKESK come from the germline V gene. Trimming stripped 1 base from V and 4 bases from J, with 8 bases between. The CDR3 region is CASSQAVGYEQYF. The DNA of the CDR3 is TGTGCCAGCAGCCAAGCGGTCGGGTACGAGCAGTACTTC.

There are a few counts of this clonotype. The chain combines TRBV4-1 with TRBJ2-1, with 12 bases aligning to TRBD2. With 2 bases clipped from V and 6 bases from J, the junction kept 5 bases outside the gene matches. The CDR3 covers 16 residues. Germline-derived CDR1 and CDR2 are MGHRA and YSYEKL. CDR3 in DNA: TGCGCCAGCAGCCAATCACTAGCGGGGGGCATCAATGAGCAGTTCTTC. Translated, it gives CASSQSLAGGINEQFF.

This rearrangement joins TRBV6-1 to TRBJ1-6; D remains ambiguous. V lost 5 bases and J lost 7, with 15 bases in between. The germline CDR1 and CDR2 sequences are MNHNS and SASEGT. This CDR3 spans 15 amino acids. This CDR3 reads CASSRSQFKNSPLHF. Here the CDR3 DNA reads TGTGCCAGCAGTCGCTCACAGTTTAAGAATTCACCCCTCCACTTT.

The V and J genes are TRBV12-3 or TRBV12-4 and TRBJ2-7; D is undetermined. V was pared by 3 bases and J by 4 bases, with 16 bases between. The CDR3 has 15 residues. Here the CDR3 DNA reads TGTGCCAGCAGTTTCCGTACAGAACCTCCTTACGAGCAGTACTTC. Encoded protein: CASSFRTEPPYEQYF.

This clonotype was observed a few times. V is TRBV20-1 and J is TRBJ1-2; D gene unclear. The ends were cut back, 3 bases at V and 6 bases at J, with 5 bases in the middle. CDR1 DFQATT and CDR2 SNEGSKA come from the germline V gene (reference sequence). The CDR3 length is 10 residues. For the CDR3, the DNA is TGCAGTGCTAGCCGGGATGGCTACACCTTC. Its translation: CSASRDGYTF.

This clonotype has more than one count but fewer than ten. V usage is TRBV20-1 and J usage is TRBJ2-7, with D perhaps matching TRBD2 (5 bases). Germline-derived CDR1 and CDR2 are DFQATT and SNEGSKA (reference sequence). CDR3 length: 15 residues. V lost 3 bases to trimming and J lost 3 bases, with 18 bases between them. CDR3 protein: CSARELGGSSYEQYF. In DNA form, the CDR3 reads TGCAGTGCTAGGGAACTCGGAGGAAGTAGCTACGAGCAGTACTTC.

There are a few counts of this clonotype. The chain recombines TRBV7-2 with TRBJ2-7, with a weak D call TRBD1 (5 bases). V shed 2 bases and J shed 2 bases, with 13 bases lying between them. CDR3 length: 15 residues. CDR1 is SGHTA and CDR2 is FQGNSA in the germline V gene. CDR3 coding DNA: TGTGCCAGCAGCTTATTCCCAGGGATTACCTACGAGCAGTACTTC. Amino acids: CASSLFPGITYEQYF.

This clonotype was found a few times. The rearrangement links TRBV25-1 to TRBJ2-1; 8 bases agree with TRBD1. With 7 bases clipped from V and 6 bases from J, the junction kept 5 bases outside the gene matches. From germline, CDR1 is MGHDK and CDR2 SYGVNS. CDR3 length: 13 residues. CDR3 in DNA: TGTGCCAGCACCCAGGGGGCGCGCAATGAGCAGTTCTTC. Its translation is CASTQGARNEQFF.

This clonotype was counted between two and nine times. The chain joins TRBV14 to TRBJ2-1, with D possibly being TRBD1 or TRBD2 (5 bases each). Between the trimmed V and J ends, which lost 1 base and 8 bases, there was a span of 12 bases. The CDR3 runs 14 residues. The germline CDR1 and CDR2 sequences are SGHDN and FVKESK. CDR3 amino acids: CASSQAGRGDEQFF. CDR3 in DNA: TGTGCCAGCAGCCAAGCCGGACGGGGCGATGAGCAGTTCTTC.

This clonotype has a handful of counts. This chain joins TRBV20-1 and TRBJ2-3, with a tentative D call TRBD2 (7 bases). The germline gives CDR1 DFQATT, CDR2 SNEGSKA (reference sequence). This CDR3 has 12 residues. Trimming took off 3 bases at V and 6 bases at J, with 10 bases between the two ends. DNA for the CDR3: TGCAGTGCTAGGGAGGGGGGGGATACGCAGTATTTT. Its translation is CSAREGGDTQYF.

This chain joins TRBV7-9 and TRBJ1-1; weak D call: TRBD1 (6 bases). This CDR3 spans 14 amino acids. Trimming took off 4 bases at V and 3 bases at J, with 12 bases between the two ends. Germline V gene sequence: CDR1 SEHNR, CDR2 FQNEAQ (reference sequence). CDR3 protein: CASSSQGRDTEAFF. The CDR3 nucleotides read TGTGCCAGCAGCTCACAGGGCCGGGACACTGAAGCTTTCTTT. The whole variable domain, filled in from reference TRBV7-9 and TRBJ1-1, reads DTGVSQNPRHKITKRGQNVTFRCDPISEHNRLYWYRQTLGQGPEFLTYFQNEAQLEKSRLLSDRFSAERPKGSFSTLEIQRTEQGDSAMYLCASSSQGRDTEAFFGQGTRLTVV.

This sequence joins TRBV12-3 or TRBV12-4 and TRBJ1-1; 7 positions agree with TRBD1. The J segment lost 5 bases and the V segment lost 6 bases, leaving 9 bases of the junction unmatched. The CDR3 consists of 14 residues. The CDR3 DNA reads TGTGCCAGCAGCCGGAGACAGGGCCGGACTGAAGCTTTCTTT. It encodes CASSRRQGRTEAFF.

The chain recombines TRBV7-8 with TRBJ2-3; TRBD2 agrees at 8 bases. CDR3 size: 16 residues. The germline gives CDR1 SGHVS, CDR2 FQNEAQ. V was clipped by 5 bases and J by 3 bases; unmatched bases: 10. CDR3 residues: CASSHPGGGGTDTQYF. In DNA form, the CDR3 reads TGTGCCAGCAGCCACCCCGGGGGCGGGGGGACAGATACGCAGTATTTT.

The sample holds a few counts of this clonotype. The V call is TRBV3-1, the J call TRBJ1-1; D not resolved. The CDR3 sequence is 14 residues long. V was clipped by 0 bases and J by 2 bases, with 7 bases between them. The germline V gene encodes CDR1 LGHDT and CDR2 YNNKEL (reference sequence). DNA of the CDR3: TGTGCCAGCAGCCAAGACTTCCTAAACACTGAAGCTTTCTTT. The encoded protein is CASSQDFLNTEAFF. Using reference TRBV3-1 and TRBJ1-1 for the parts outside the CDR3, the full variable domain is DTAVSQTPKYLVTQMGNDKSIKCEQNLGHDTMYWYKQDSKKFLKIMFSYNNKELIINETVPNRFSPKSPDKAHLNLHINSLELGDSAVYFCASSQDFLNTEAFFGQGTRLTVV.

Note on this clonotype: One junction end disagrees with the germline gene, perhaps due to a read error. The chain employs TRBV12-3 or TRBV12-4 and TRBJ1-3; no reliable D call. This CDR3 spans 15 amino acids. CDR3 residues: CASSLEGWPGNTIYF. The CDR3 DNA reads TGTGCCAGCAGCTTAGAAGGGTGGCCTGGAAACACCATATATTTT.

There are a few counts of this clonotype. V gene TRBV11-1 combines with J gene TRBJ2-3; TRBD2 is a possible D gene (5 bases). Trimming took off 4 bases at V and 5 bases at J, with 25 bases between the two ends. This CDR3 region has 18 residues. Germline V gives CDR1 SGHAT, CDR2 FQDESV (reference sequence). CDR3 sequence (DNA): TGTGCCAGCAGCTCCCCTCCTACCGACTACCTCAGGAAAGATACGCAGTATTTT. Its translation is CASSSPPTDYLRKDTQYF. The whole variable domain, remainder taken from reference TRBV11-1 and TRBJ2-3, is EAEVAQSPRYKITEKSQAVAFWCDPISGHATLYWYRQILGQGPELLVQFQDESVVDDSQLPKDRFSAERLKGVDSTLKIQPAELGDSAMYLCASSSPPTDYLRKDTQYFGPGTRLTVL.

This clonotype appeared a few times. The chain carries TRBV20-1 and TRBJ2-5, with D possibly matching TRBD1 (5 bases). Trimming removed 0 bases from V and 4 bases from J, with 21 bases in between. Germline-derived CDR1 and CDR2 are DFQATT and SNEGSKA (reference sequence). CDR3 length: 17 residues. In nucleotides, the CDR3 is TGCAGTGCTAGAGATCCCGGTGGGGCGGCACCACCAGAGACCCAGTACTTC. Protein: CSARDPGGAAPPETQYF.

V usage is TRBV5-1 and J usage is TRBJ2-7; D is ambiguous. The germline gives CDR1 SGHRS, CDR2 YFSETQ. V lost 0 bases and J lost 7, with 14 bases in between. The CDR3 totals 14 residues. CDR3 nucleotides: TGCGCCAGCAGCTTGGGTTCCCTTTCTACTGAGCAGTACTTC. Amino acid sequence: CASSLGSLSTEQYF.

This clonotype was picked up a small number of times. The chain recombines TRBV29-1 with TRBJ2-1, with D possibly being TRBD2 (6 bases). The CDR3 loop spans 12 amino acids. Germline V gene data show CDR1 as SQVTM and CDR2 as ANQGSEA. The V gene lost 6 bases and the J gene lost 7 bases, with 13 bases spanning the gap. CDR3 residues: CSVDRLGNEQFF. Written as DNA, the CDR3 is TGCAGCGTAGACAGACTAGGGAATGAGCAGTTCTTC.

This chain connects TRBV20-1 to TRBJ2-1, with TRBD1 matching over 9 bases. V lost 1 base and J lost 11; bases outside the gene matches: 6. Germline assignment: CDR1 DFQATT and CDR2 SNEGSKA (reference sequence). CDR3 size: 13 residues. The CDR3 region is CSARGGDRAKQFF. The CDR3 DNA sequence: TGCAGTGCTAGAGGGGGGGACAGGGCGAAGCAGTTCTTC.

This chain uses TRBV20-1 with TRBJ1-5; D unresolved. This CDR3 is 14 amino acids long. The V gene lost 1 base and the J gene lost 2 bases, with 9 bases spanning the gap. The germline CDR1 and CDR2 sequences are DFQATT and SNEGSKA (reference sequence). CDR3 in amino acids: CSARGGMGNQPQHF. CDR3 DNA: TGCAGTGCTAGAGGGGGAATGGGCAATCAGCCCCAGCATTTT.